These 21 T cell receptor beta chains originate from one sample sequenced in a study of shared clonotypes between healthy human individuals. Profiled with immunoSEQ multiplex PCR; TCRdb holds only in-frame clones, not every one. The repertoire has more than 2,000,000 clones, about 92% of them found once; the top ten carry over 0.12%. The sequenced sample consisted of naive CD4+ T cells sorted from blood. The sample's subset: CD45RA+ positively selected. These receptors were collected from a man aged 18 to 29 in good health.

Regarding this clone: One end of the junction varies from germline; a read error may be responsible. Other DNA sequences in the same sample also yield this CDR3. The chain combines TRBV7-2 with TRBJ2-3; 10 bases agree with TRBD2. CDR1 is SGHTA, CDR2 FQGNSA, per germline. The length of the CDR3 is 14 residues. The CDR3 nucleotides read TGTGCCAGCAGCCTAGCGGGAGCCGCAGATACGCAGTATTTT. This gives the protein CASSLAGAADTQYF.

The chain is built from TRBV18 and TRBJ1-2; 7 nucleotides agree with TRBD1. The CDR3 runs to 14 residues. Trimming at V came to 6 bases and at J to 4 bases, leaving 8 bases not matched to a gene. Germline lookup yields CDR1 KGHSH and CDR2 LQKENI. This chain's CDR3 is CASSPIEGAYGYTF. The CDR3 bases are TGTGCCAGCTCCCCGATAGAGGGGGCCTATGGCTACACCTTC.

The chain combines TRBV27 with TRBJ2-7; TRBD1 matches at 12 bases. V gave up 6 bases and J gave up 2 bases; unmatched junction bases: 5. Looked up from germline, CDR1 is MNHEY and CDR2 is SMNVEV (reference sequence). The CDR3 spans 15 residues. CDR3 sequence (DNA): TGTGCCAGCAGGACGGGACAGGGGGCCACCTACGAGCAGTACTTC. Translating it yields CASRTGQGATYEQYF.

Remarks on this clone: The same CDR3 also results from other DNA sequences found in this sample. This chain links TRBV18 with TRBJ2-7, with no clear D. CDR3 length equals 12 residues. Germline lookup yields CDR1 KGHSH and CDR2 LQKENI. Trimming left V 3 bases short and J 2 bases short, with 5 bases between. The CDR3 coding sequence is TGTGCCAGCTCACCCGCCACCTACGAGCAGTACTTC. This encodes CASSPATYEQYF.

V gene TRBV6-6 combines with J gene TRBJ2-1, with 7 bases that match TRBD1. CDR3 length: 14 amino acids. Germline CDR1 is MNHNY and CDR2 is SVGAGI (reference sequence). The J segment lost 6 bases and the V segment lost 6 bases, leaving 8 bases of the junction unmatched. The CDR3 reads CASSPGTVRNEQFF. The CDR3 DNA reads TGTGCCAGCAGCCCCGGGACAGTACGCAATGAGCAGTTCTTC.

The chain links TRBV5-1 to TRBJ2-7; D could derive from TRBD1 or TRBD2 (5 bases each). Germline CDR1 and CDR2: SGHRS and YFSETQ. The CDR3 totals 16 residues. V shed 4 bases and J shed 3 bases, with 20 bases lying between them. The CDR3 region has the DNA TGCGCCAGCAGCAGCACCGGGACGGTGAAATTCTACGAGCAGTACTTC. Its translation: CASSSTGTVKFYEQYF.

This chain links TRBV6-1 with TRBJ1-4; D uncertain. The V end lost 5 bases, the J end lost 5 bases, and 9 bases lay between the germline ends. This CDR3 has 13 amino acids. Germline V CDR1 and CDR2: MNHNS, SASEGT. The CDR3 here is CASSWDVNEKLFF. The DNA of the CDR3 is TGTGCCAGCAGTTGGGATGTAAATGAAAAACTGTTTTTT.

This chain connects TRBV5-1 to TRBJ2-2; TRBD1 matches 7 bases. The CDR3 covers 16 residues. The junction had 4 bases not matched to a gene; V was cut back by 0 bases and J by 2 bases. CDR1 SGHRS and CDR2 YFSETQ come from the germline V gene. The CDR3 DNA sequence: TGCGCCAGCAGCTTGGCCGGGGACAGAAACACCGGGGAGCTGTTTTTT. As protein: CASSLAGDRNTGELFF.

A single count supports this clone. This specimen includes other DNA sequences encoding the same CDR3. The CDR3 reads CASSRASSGNTIYF. DNA for the CDR3: TGTGCCAGTAGTCGTGCAAGCTCTGGAAACACCATATATTTT. The gene calls are TRBV19 and TRBJ1-3; unclear D gene. The germline V gene encodes CDR1 LNHDA and CDR2 SQIVND (reference sequence). The CDR3 is 14 amino acids. The V end lost 5 bases, the J end lost 0 bases, and 8 bases lay between the germline ends.

The rearrangement joins TRBV7-6 to TRBJ2-1, with 10 bases matching TRBD2. J gave up 7 bases and V 5 bases, and 11 bases lay outside the gene matches. Per germline, CDR1 SGHVS and CDR2 FNYEAQ. The CDR3 spans 16 residues. The CDR3 DNA sequence: TGTGCCAGCAGCCGGCATCTAGCGGGAGATTGGAATGAGCAGTTCTTC. Translated: CASSRHLAGDWNEQFF.

The chain is built from TRBV11-2 and TRBJ2-7; 7 bases line up with TRBD2. The V and J ends lost 1 base and 3 bases, in that order; junction bases with no gene match: 9. This CDR3 comprises 16 residues. Germline-derived CDR1 and CDR2 are SGHAT and FQNNGV. For the CDR3, the DNA is TGTGCCAGCAGCTTAGTGGGGGGGACCGGTAACTACGAGCAGTACTTC. This translates into CASSLVGGTGNYEQYF.

The rearrangement links TRBV21-1 to TRBJ2-1; the D call in the table, TRBD2, was not verified against the DNA. TRBV21-1 constitutes a pseudogene. This CDR3 spans 15 amino acids. The CDR3 reads CASREGLAGAPEQFF. The CDR3 region has the DNA TGTGCCAGCAGGGAAGGACTAGCGGGAGCCCCTGAGCAGTTCTTC.

The chain links TRBV11-2 to TRBJ2-7; TRBD1 agrees at 8 bases. Germline trimming cut 6 bases from V and 0 bases from J; bases unmatched to any gene: 7. The CDR3 spans 15 residues. The V gene's germline CDR1 is SGHAT and CDR2 FQNNGV. The CDR3 sequence is CASRRDRGTSYEQYF. The CDR3 nucleotides are TGTGCCAGCAGACGCGACAGGGGAACCTCCTACGAGCAGTACTTC.

V usage is TRBV6-1 and J usage is TRBJ1-5, with 7 bases fitting TRBD1. The CDR3 contains 14 residues. V shed 6 bases, J shed 3 bases, and the junction held 5 bases outside the gene matches. CDR1 and CDR2 from the germline V gene are MNHNS and SASEGT. CDR3 nucleotides: TGTGCCAGCAGCTCCACAGGGGTCAATCAGCCCCAGCATTTT. As protein: CASSSTGVNQPQHF.

The rearrangement joins TRBV2 to TRBJ2-7; no definite D call. This CDR3 comprises 13 residues. The germline gives CDR1 SNHLY, CDR2 FYNNEI. The V and J ends lost 6 bases and 3 bases respectively, with 12 bases between them. This chain's CDR3 is CASSLEVGYEQYF. The CDR3 region has the DNA TGTGCCAGCAGCCTAGAAGTCGGCTACGAGCAGTACTTC.

This clone was found once. The chain combines TRBV5-6 with TRBJ2-5, with 7 bases identical to TRBD2. The CDR3 length is 15 residues. J gave up 1 base and V 2 bases, and 5 bases lay outside the gene matches. In germline, CDR1 is SGHDT, CDR2 YYEEEE. Here the CDR3 reads CASSFNLAGQETQYF. In DNA, the CDR3 is TGTGCCAGCAGCTTCAATTTAGCGGGCCAAGAGACCCAGTACTTC.

This clone was seen just once. The chain recombines TRBV19 with TRBJ2-5, with 9 bases lining up with TRBD1. The germline CDR1 and CDR2 sequences are LNHDA and SQIVND (reference sequence). Germline trimming cut 5 bases from V and 2 bases from J; bases unmatched to any gene: 6. The CDR3 covers 15 residues. The CDR3 coding sequence is TGTGCCAGTAGTCCGGGACAGGGTCAGCAAGAGACCCAGTACTTC. Its protein product is CASSPGQGQQETQYF.

The sample holds one count of this clone. The chain has TRBV5-6 and TRBJ2-7, with D unclear. This CDR3 region has 13 residues. V was pared by 0 bases and J by 7 bases, with 11 bases between. Germline values: CDR1 SGHDT, CDR2 YYEEEE. The CDR3 region is CASSLAWKGEQYF. As DNA, the CDR3 is TGTGCCAGCAGCTTGGCCTGGAAAGGGGAGCAGTACTTC.

The CDR3 reads CASRELGVPETQYF. The CDR3 coding sequence is TGTGCCAGCAGGGAATTAGGGGTCCCAGAGACCCAGTACTTC. V and J are TRBV27 and TRBJ2-5; D possibly corresponds to TRBD1 (5 bases). CDR1 and CDR2 (germline): MNHEY, SMNVEV (reference sequence). The CDR3 contains 14 residues. V shed 6 bases and J shed 4 bases, with 15 bases lying between them.

The chain links TRBV7-2 to TRBJ1-5; D is ambiguous. V dropped 0 bases and J dropped 7 bases, with 13 bases sitting between them. This CDR3 is built from 15 residues. Germline V lookup: CDR1 SGHTA, CDR2 FQGNSA. The CDR3 protein is CASSLALHPGQPQHF. CDR3 nucleotides: TGTGCCAGCAGCTTAGCGTTACACCCAGGCCAGCCCCAGCATTTT.

The chain carries TRBV11-1 and TRBJ2-5, with TRBD2 matching over 9 bases. V dropped 5 bases and J dropped 2; count of bases not matched to a gene: 9. The CDR3 is 16 amino acids. Germline CDR1 and CDR2: SGHAT and FQDESV (reference sequence). CDR3 in DNA: TGTGCCAGCAGCCTGACTAGCGGCGGAGGGCAAGAGACCCAGTACTTC. It translates to CASSLTSGGGQETQYF. Combining the CDR3 with reference TRBV11-1 and TRBJ2-5 gives the whole variable domain EAEVAQSPRYKITEKSQAVAFWCDPISGHATLYWYRQILGQGPELLVQFQDESVVDDSQLPKDRFSAERLKGVDSTLKIQPAELGDSAMYLCASSLTSGGGQETQYFGPGTRLLVL.